A single T cell receptor (beta chain) is shown here with its context. Original analysis: Using reference gene primer amplification, nucleated cell counts were estimated. TCRdb keeps only in-frame clones here, not all; method: immunoSEQ multiplex PCR. The DNA was the basis for D and trimming; V, J and clone size are from that table. This table has about 180,000 clones, under 85% appearing once. Germline CDR1 reads GTSNPN; CDR2 reads SVGIG (reference sequence). V gave up 2 bases and J gave up 3 bases; unmatched junction bases: 6. The CDR3 totals 15 residues. This record comes from a study of blood T cell repertoires in COVID-19. Study background: COVID-19 samples, acute and convalescent, were from the United States, Italy and Spain.

Seattle's cohort entered during active infection and was followed longitudinally. V and J are TRBV30 and TRBJ2-1, with 8 bases aligning to TRBD2. Sample: peripheral blood. This receptor was identified in a woman in her 70s with COVID-19, enrolled during active disease. Written as DNA, the CDR3 is TGTGCCTGGAGTAGAACTAGCGGCCACTACAATGAGCAGTTCTTC. Its translation: CAWSRTSGHYNEQFF.